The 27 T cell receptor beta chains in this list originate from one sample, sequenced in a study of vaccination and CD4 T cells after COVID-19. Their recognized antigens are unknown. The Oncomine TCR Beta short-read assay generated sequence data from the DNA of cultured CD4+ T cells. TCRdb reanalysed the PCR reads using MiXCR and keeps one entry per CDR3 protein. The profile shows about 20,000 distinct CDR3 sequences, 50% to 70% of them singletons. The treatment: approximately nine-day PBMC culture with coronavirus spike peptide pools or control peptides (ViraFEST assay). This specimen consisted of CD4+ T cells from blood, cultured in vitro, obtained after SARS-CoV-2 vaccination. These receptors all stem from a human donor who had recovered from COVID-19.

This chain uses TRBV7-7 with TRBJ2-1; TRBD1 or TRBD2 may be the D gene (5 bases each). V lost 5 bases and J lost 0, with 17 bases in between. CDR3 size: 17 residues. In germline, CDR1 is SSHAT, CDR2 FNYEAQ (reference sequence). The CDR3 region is CASSPGAGGGSYNEQFF. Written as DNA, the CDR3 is TGTGCCAGCAGCCCTGGGGCGGGCGGAGGCTCCTACAATGAGCAGTTCTTC.

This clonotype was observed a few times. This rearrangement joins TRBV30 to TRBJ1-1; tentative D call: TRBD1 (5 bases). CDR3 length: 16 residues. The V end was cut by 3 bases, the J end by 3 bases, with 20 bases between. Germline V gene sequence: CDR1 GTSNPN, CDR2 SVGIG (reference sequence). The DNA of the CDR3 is TGTGCCTGGAGCGCTCGGGGCTTTGGGGCGCACACTGAAGCTTTCTTT. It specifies CAWSARGFGAHTEAFF.

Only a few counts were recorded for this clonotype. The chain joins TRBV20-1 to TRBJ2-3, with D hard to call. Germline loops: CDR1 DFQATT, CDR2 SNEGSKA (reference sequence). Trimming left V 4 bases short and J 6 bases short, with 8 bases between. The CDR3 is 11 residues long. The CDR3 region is CSATKSDTQYF. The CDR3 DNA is TGCAGTGCTACTAAATCTGATACGCAGTATTTT.

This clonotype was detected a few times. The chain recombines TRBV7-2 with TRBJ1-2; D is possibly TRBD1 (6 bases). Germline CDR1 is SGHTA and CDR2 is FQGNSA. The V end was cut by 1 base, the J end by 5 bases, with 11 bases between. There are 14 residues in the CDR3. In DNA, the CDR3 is TGTGCCAGCAGCTTAGACGGGGGGCGATATGGCTACACCTTC. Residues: CASSLDGGRYGYTF.

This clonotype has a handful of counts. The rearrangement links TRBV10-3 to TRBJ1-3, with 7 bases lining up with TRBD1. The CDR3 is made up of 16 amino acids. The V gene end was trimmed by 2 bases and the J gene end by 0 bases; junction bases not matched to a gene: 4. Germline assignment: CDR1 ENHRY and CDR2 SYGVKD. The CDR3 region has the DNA TGTGCCATCAGTGAGGACAGGGCAAACTCTGGAAACACCATATATTTT. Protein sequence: CAISEDRANSGNTIYF.

CDR3 in DNA: TGTGCCAGCAGTAGCGCAGGGCGGGGGTATGGCTACACCTTC. Amino acid sequence: CASSSAGRGYGYTF. The gene calls are TRBV27 and TRBJ1-2; possible D gene TRBD1, 5 bases. Germline CDR1 MNHEY, CDR2 SMNVEV (reference sequence). This CDR3 comprises 14 residues. The germline V and J ends were trimmed by 5 bases and 5 bases, with 15 bases remaining between them.

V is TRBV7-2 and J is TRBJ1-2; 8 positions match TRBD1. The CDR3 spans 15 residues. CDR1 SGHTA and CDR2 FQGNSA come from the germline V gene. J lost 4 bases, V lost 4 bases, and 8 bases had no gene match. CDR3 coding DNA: TGTGCCAGCAGCTCATCTATGACAGGGGTCTATGGCTACACCTTC. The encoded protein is CASSSSMTGVYGYTF.

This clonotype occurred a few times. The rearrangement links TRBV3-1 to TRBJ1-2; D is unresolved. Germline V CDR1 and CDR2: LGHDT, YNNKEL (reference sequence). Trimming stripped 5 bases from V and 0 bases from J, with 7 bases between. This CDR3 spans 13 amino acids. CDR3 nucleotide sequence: TGTGCCAGCAGCACGGGAGCTAACTATGGCTACACCTTC. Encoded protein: CASSTGANYGYTF.

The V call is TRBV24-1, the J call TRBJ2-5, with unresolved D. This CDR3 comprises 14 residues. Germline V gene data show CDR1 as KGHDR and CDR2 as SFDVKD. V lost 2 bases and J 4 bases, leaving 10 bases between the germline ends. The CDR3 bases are TGTGCCACCAGTGATTCGGACGGAAGAGAGACCCAGTACTTC. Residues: CATSDSDGRETQYF.

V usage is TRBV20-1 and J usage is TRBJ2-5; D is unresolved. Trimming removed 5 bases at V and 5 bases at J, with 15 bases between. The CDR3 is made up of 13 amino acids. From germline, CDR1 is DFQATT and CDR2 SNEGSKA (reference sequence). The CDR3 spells CSALGPPGETQYF. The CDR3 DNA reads TGCAGTGCTTTAGGCCCCCCGGGTGAGACCCAGTACTTC.

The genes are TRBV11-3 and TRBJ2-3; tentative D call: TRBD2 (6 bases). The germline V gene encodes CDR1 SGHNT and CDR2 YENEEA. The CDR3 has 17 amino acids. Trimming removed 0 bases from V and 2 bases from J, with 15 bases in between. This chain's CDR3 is CASSLESGASATDTQYF. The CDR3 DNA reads TGTGCCAGCAGCTTAGAGTCCGGAGCTAGCGCCACAGATACGCAGTATTTT.

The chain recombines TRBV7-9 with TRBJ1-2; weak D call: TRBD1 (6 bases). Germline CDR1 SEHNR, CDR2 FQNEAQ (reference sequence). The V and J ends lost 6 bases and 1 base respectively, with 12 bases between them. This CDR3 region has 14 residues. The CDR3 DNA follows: TGTGCCAGCAGGGAACAGGGAGGTAACTATGGCTACACCTTC. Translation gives CASREQGGNYGYTF. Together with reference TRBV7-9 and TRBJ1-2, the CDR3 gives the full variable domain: DTGVSQNPRHKITKRGQNVTFRCDPISEHNRLYWYRQTLGQGPEFLTYFQNEAQLEKSRLLSDRFSAERPKGSFSTLEIQRTEQGDSAMYLCASREQGGNYGYTFGSGTRLTVV.

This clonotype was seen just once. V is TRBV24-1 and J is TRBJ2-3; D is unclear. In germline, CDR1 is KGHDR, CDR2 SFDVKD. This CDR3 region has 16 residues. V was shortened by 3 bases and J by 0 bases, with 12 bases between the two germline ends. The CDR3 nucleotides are TGTGCCACCAGTGATGAACCGAGTTCTAGCACAGATACGCAGTATTTT. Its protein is CATSDEPSSSTDTQYF.

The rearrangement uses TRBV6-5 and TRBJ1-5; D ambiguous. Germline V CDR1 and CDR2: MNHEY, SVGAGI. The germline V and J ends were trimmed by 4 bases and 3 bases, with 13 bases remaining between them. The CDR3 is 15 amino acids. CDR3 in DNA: TGTGCCAGCAGTTTCGGGCAGGAGCTCAATCAGCCCCAGCATTTT. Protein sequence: CASSFGQELNQPQHF.

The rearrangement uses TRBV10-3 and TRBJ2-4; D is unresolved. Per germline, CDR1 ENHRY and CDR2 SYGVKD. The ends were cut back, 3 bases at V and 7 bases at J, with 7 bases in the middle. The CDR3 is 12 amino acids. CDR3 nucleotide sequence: TGTGCCATCAGTGATGACATGAACATTCAGTACTTC. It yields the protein CAISDDMNIQYF.

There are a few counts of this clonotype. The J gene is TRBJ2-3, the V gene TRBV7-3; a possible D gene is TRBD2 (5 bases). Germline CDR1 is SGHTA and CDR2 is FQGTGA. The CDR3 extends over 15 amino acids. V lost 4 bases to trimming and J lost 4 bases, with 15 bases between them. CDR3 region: CASSSRGSHADTQYF. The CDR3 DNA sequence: TGTGCCAGCAGCTCACGGGGTAGTCATGCAGATACGCAGTATTTT.

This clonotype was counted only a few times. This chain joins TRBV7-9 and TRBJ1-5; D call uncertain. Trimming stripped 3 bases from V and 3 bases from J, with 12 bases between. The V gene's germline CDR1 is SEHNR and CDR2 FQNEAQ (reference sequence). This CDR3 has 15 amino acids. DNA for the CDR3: TGTGCCAGCAGCTTTTCATCCGGGGTCAATCAGCCCCAGCATTTT. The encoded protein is CASSFSSGVNQPQHF.

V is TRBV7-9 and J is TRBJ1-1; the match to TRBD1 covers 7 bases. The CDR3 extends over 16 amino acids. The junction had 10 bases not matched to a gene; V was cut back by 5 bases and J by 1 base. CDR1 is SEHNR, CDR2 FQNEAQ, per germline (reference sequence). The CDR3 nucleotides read TGTGCCAGCAGCCAACCGAACAGGGGATGGAACACTGAAGCTTTCTTT. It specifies CASSQPNRGWNTEAFF.

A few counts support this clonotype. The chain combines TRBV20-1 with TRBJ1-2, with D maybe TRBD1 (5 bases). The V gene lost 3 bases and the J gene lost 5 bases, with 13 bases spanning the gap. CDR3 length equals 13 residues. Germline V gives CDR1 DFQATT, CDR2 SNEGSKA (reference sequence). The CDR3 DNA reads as TGCAGTGCTAGCCGGGACTTCTTTTATGGCTACACCTTC. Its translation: CSASRDFFYGYTF.

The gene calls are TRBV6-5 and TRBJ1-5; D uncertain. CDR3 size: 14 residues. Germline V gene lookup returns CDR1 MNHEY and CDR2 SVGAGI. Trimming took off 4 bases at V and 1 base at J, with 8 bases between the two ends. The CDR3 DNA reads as TGTGCCAGCAGTTCGGGCAAGAGCAATCAGCCCCAGCATTTT. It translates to CASSSGKSNQPQHF.

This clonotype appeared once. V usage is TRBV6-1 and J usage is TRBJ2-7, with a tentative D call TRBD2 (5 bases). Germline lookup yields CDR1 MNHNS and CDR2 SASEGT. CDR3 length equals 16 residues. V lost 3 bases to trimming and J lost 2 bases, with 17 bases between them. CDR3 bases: TGTGCCAGCAGTGACGCGGGCAACCCAACGACCTACGAGCAGTACTTC. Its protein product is CASSDAGNPTTYEQYF.

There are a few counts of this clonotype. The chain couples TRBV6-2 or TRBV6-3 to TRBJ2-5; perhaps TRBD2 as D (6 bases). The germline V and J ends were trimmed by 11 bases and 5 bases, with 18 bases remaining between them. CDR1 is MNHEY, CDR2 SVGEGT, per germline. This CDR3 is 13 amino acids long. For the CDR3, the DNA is TGTGCCTCCTCTCGGGGGTTAGGGGAGACCCAGTACTTC. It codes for CASSRGLGETQYF.

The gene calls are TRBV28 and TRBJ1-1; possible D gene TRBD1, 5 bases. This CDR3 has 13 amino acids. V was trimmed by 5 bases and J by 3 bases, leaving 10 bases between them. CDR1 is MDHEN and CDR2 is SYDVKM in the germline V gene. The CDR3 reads CASSRGIDTEAFF. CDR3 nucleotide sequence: TGTGCCAGCAGTAGGGGTATCGACACTGAAGCTTTCTTT.

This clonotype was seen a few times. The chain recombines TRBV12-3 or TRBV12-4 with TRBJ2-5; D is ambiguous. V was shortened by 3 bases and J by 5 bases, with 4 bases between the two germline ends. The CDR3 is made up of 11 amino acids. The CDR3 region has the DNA TGTGCCAGCAGTTTCCGCGAGACCCAGTACTTC. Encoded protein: CASSFRETQYF.

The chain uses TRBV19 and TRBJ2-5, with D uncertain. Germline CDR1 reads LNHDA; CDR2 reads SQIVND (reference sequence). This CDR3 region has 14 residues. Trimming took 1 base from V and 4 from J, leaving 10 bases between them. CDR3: CASSIGHLGETQYF. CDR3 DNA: TGTGCCAGTAGTATAGGGCACCTCGGAGAGACCCAGTACTTC.

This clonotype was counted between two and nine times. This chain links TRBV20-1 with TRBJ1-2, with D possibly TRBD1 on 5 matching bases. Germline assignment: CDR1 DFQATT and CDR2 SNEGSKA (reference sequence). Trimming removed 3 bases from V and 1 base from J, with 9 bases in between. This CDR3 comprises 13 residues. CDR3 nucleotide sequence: TGCAGTGCTAGGGCAGACAGTAACTATGGCTACACCTTC. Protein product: CSARADSNYGYTF.

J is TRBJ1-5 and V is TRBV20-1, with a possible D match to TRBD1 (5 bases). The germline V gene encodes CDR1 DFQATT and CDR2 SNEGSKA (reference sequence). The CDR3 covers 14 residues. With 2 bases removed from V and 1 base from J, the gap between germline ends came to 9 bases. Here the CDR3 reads CSARQGGSNQPQHF. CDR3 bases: TGCAGTGCTAGACAGGGAGGAAGCAATCAGCCCCAGCATTTT.